This T cell receptor beta chain derives from a study of blood T cell repertoires in COVID-19. The repertoire was sequenced with immunoSEQ multiplex PCR; TCRdb's copy has only in-frame clones and lacks some. Of around 470,000 clones detected, around 90% appear once; the ten largest clones hold about 0.6%. The CDR3 runs to 15 residues. The germline CDR1 and CDR2 sequences are LNHNV and YYDKDF (reference sequence). V was pared by 1 base and J by 4 bases, with 11 bases between. Assignments of participants to cohorts depended upon their own reported clinical history. Sequencing used PBMCs or T cells enriched from blood (not recorded which). J is TRBJ1-5 and V is TRBV15; D not certain. This clonotype was sampled from a man in his late teens or twenties who had recovered from COVID-19. CDR3: CATSRARQANQPQHF. In DNA form, the CDR3 reads TGTGCCACCAGCAGAGCTCGGCAGGCTAATCAGCCCCAGCATTTT.